These T cell receptor beta chains were read from a single sample in a study of early T cells in non-severe SARS-CoV-2 infection. TCRdb ran MiXCR on the 5' RACE reads and lists one entry per CDR3 protein. This table holds just under 65,000 distinct CDR3 sequences, approximately 14% found once. Sequenced: whole blood. Receptors originate from an adult who was a healthcare worker with PCR-confirmed SARS-CoV-2 infection or an uninfected control (not recorded which). CDR3s include the opening cysteine and the closing phenylalanine or tryptophan. A D gene is named only where the DNA matches it firmly. Only part of the rows carry a size: once, few, many, or a class if the clone is expanded.

d_call | j_call | clone_size | v_call | cdr3_aa | cdr3_nt
. | TRBJ1-4 | many | TRBV11-2 | CASSWAPGAEKLFF | TGTGCCAGCAGCTGGGCCCCAGGGGCCGAAAAACTGTTTTTT
. | TRBJ1-1 | . | TRBV3-1 | CASSQEIGVAFF | TGTGCCAGCAGCCAAGAAATAGGGGTGGCTTTCTTT
. | TRBJ1-2 | many | TRBV27 | CASSNSPPPANYGYTF | TGTGCCAGCAGCAACAGTCCACCCCCAGCTAACTATGGCTACACCTTC
. | TRBJ1-6 | many | TRBV5-4 | CASRMVRGDSPLHF | TGTGCCAGCAGGATGGTCCGGGGGGATTCACCCCTCCACTTT
. | TRBJ2-3 | . | TRBV7-3 | CASSLTSFPDTQYF | TGTGCCAGCAGCTTAACTAGTTTTCCAGATACGCAGTATTTT
. | TRBJ2-3 | . | TRBV29-1 | CSVESGASTDTQYF | TGCAGCGTTGAATCGGGGGCTAGCACAGATACGCAGTATTTT
TRBD1 | TRBJ2-2 | . | TRBV12-3/TRBV12-4 | CASSTGQGVYRDTGELFF | TGTGCCAGCAGTACGGGACAGGGGGTGTACCGCGACACCGGGGAGCTGTTTTTT
TRBD1 | TRBJ2-7 | . | TRBV11-2 | CASRHGTGVLASYEQYF | TGTGCCAGCAGGCACGGGACAGGGGTTTTAGCCTCCTACGAGCAGTACTTC
. | TRBJ2-7 | many | TRBV30 | CALTRTPLYEQYF | TGTGCCTTGACGCGTACCCCACTCTACGAGCAGTACTTC
. | TRBJ1-4 | . | TRBV10-1 | CASSDRPREANEKLFF | TGCGCCAGCAGTGACCGCCCGAGGGAAGCTAATGAAAAACTGTTTTTT
TRBD2 | TRBJ2-7 | . | TRBV29-1 | CSVEDRGGIGYEQYF | TGCAGCGTTGAAGATCGGGGAGGGATCGGCTACGAGCAGTACTTC
TRBD1 | TRBJ2-1 | . | TRBV12-3/TRBV12-4 | CASSLTLDRDDNEQFF | TGTGCCAGCAGTTTAACGTTGGACAGGGACGACAATGAGCAGTTCTTC
. | TRBJ2-5 | many | TRBV3-1 | CASSQGVLGETQYF | TGTGCCAGCAGCCAAGGAGTCTTAGGAGAGACCCAGTACTTC
. | TRBJ1-2 | many | TRBV5-1 | CASSLRLEGANGYTF | TGCGCCAGCAGCTTGAGGTTGGAGGGAGCTAATGGCTACACCTTC
. | TRBJ2-2 | . | TRBV4-3 | CASSRGTLTGELFF | TGCGCCAGCAGCCGGGGCACGCTCACCGGGGAGCTGTTTTTT
. | TRBJ2-7 | few | TRBV29-1 | CSVDLGAGSYEQYF | TGCAGCGTCGACCTAGGCGCGGGGAGCTACGAGCAGTACTTC
. | TRBJ2-7 | many | TRBV7-9 | CASSLGSLYEQYF | TGTGCCAGCAGCTTGGGGTCTCTCTACGAGCAGTACTTC
. | TRBJ2-3 | many | TRBV6-5 | CASSKISTDTQYF | TGTGCCAGCAGTAAGATCAGCACAGATACGCAGTATTTT
. | TRBJ1-3 | many | TRBV12-3/TRBV12-4 | CASSPQGFSGNTIYF | TGTGCCAGCAGCCCACAGGGATTCTCTGGAAACACCATATATTTT
. | TRBJ2-2 | few | TRBV6-2/TRBV6-3 | CASSYPVGELFF | TGTGCCAGCAGTTACCCCGTGGGGGAGCTGTTTTTT
. | TRBJ1-1 | . | TRBV7-9 | CASSPGRENTEAFF | TGTGCCAGCAGCCCTGGACGGGAGAACACTGAAGCTTTCTTT
. | TRBJ2-3 | . | TRBV6-1 | CASSVDVGTDTQYF | TGTGCCAGCAGTGTCGACGTGGGAACAGATACGCAGTATTTT
TRBD1 | TRBJ2-1 | few | TRBV7-2 | CASSARRGRYNEQFF | TGTGCCAGCAGCGCCCGAAGGGGGCGATACAATGAGCAGTTCTTC
. | TRBJ2-7 | . | TRBV6-7 | CASSYSGLRRGPIYEQYF | TGTGCCAGCAGTTACTCGGGGTTACGTCGGGGGCCAATCTACGAGCAGTACTTC
TRBD1 | TRBJ2-3 | . | TRBV12-3/TRBV12-4 | CASNAGQDGTDTQYF | TGTGCCAGCAACGCCGGACAGGACGGAACAGATACGCAGTATTTT